This TCR beta chain was documented in a study of T cells after yellow fever vaccination. This clonotype appeared many times. Its matching antigen is unknown. Whole-study results and caveats: Clones from primary vaccination mostly reappeared after the booster (roughly 95% CD4, less than 90% CD8).

Making TCR cDNA involved 5'RACE template switching, which added UMIs and a universal primer site. TCRdb reprocessed the 5' RACE reads with MiXCR, giving one entry per CDR3 protein. The sample lists approximately 150,000 distinct CDR3 sequences; 5.5% to 7.5% were seen once. The CDR3 consists of 15 residues. The trim removed 5 bases at V and 5 bases at J, leaving 9 bases unmatched. The germline CDR1 and CDR2 sequences are SGHTA and FQGNSA. The rearrangement uses TRBV7-2 and TRBJ1-2, with 9 bases that match TRBD1. The sequence derives from a man younger than 35 who received the YFV17D yellow fever vaccine. The material was CD4+ T cells sorted from PBMCs, obtained on the day of the first yellow fever vaccination. The CDR3 DNA follows: TGTGCCAGCAGCCCCCGGACAGGGGAGGGTTATGGCTACACCTTC. Amino acid sequence: CASSPRTGEGYGYTF.